The T cell receptor (beta chain) described here comes from a study of CD8 T cells in ankylosing spondylitis. General study findings and limits: A subset of motif variants has previously been described in the synovial fluid and blood of reactive arthritis. A TCR beta motif of under ten highly homologous variants seemed to mark ankylosing spondylitis blood. According to the report, clones linked to the disease were significantly enriched in matched synovial fluid samples taken from ankylosing spondylitis patients.

There are 15 residues in the CDR3. The ends lost 5 bases at V and 4 bases at J; junction bases unmatched: 4. In its sample, this clonotype was seen a few times. Antigen specificity is unknown. Construction of TCR beta libraries was performed using quantitative 5'-RACE with molecular barcodes. TCRdb used MiXCR to reprocess the 5' RACE reads, holding one entry per CDR3 protein. The sample lists roughly 370,000 distinct CDR3 sequences, about a fifth seen once, with about 16% in the top ten. This receptor was identified in a male donor with ankylosing spondylitis. The chain has TRBV12-3 or TRBV12-4 and TRBJ2-2; 10 nucleotides line up with TRBD1. The sample taken for sequencing was blood, either unsorted or a sorted T cell fraction (not recorded which). CDR3 sequence: CASSPWTGGTGELFF. CDR3 nucleotides: TGTGCCAGCAGTCCCTGGACAGGGGGCACCGGGGAGCTGTTTTTT.